This T cell receptor beta chain originates from a study of tumor-infiltrating lymphocytes in primary liver carcinoma. Constant-region priming of around 490 ng total RNA yielded TCR beta cDNA. Researchers made the TCR beta libraries by running three nested multiplex PCR rounds with slightly modified ARM-PCR. Two initial PCR rounds of 10 to 11 cycles each paired TRBV1-TRBV30 forward primers with a C-beta reverse primer. TCRdb re-analysed the multiplex PCR reads in MiXCR, keeping a single row per CDR3 protein. The sample carries under 25,000 distinct CDR3 sequences, roughly three quarters recorded once. Without any cell sorting, about 18-31 mg of bulk tissue yielded co-extracted RNA and DNA. In regard to this clonotype: No antigen is known for it. At one of its ends the junction is not consistent with the germline gene, which may arise from a read error.

Study findings and constraints: All five tumor regions shared only about 8-25% of top clones.

This CDR3 has 11 residues. Germline CDR1 and CDR2: LNHDA and SQIVND (reference sequence). The chain couples TRBV19 to TRBJ2-1; D unclear. The receptor was derived from a woman aged 30 to 39 with primary liver carcinoma and hepatitis B virus infection. The specimen sequenced was liver tumor tissue from sampling region 5. Subset reported: tumor region T5, tumor centre. CDR3 residues: CARSSWDEQSF. DNA of the CDR3: TGTGCCAGGTCTAGTTGGGATGAGCAGTCCTTC.